Shown below are 32 T cell receptor beta chains from a single sample sequenced in a study of shared T cell receptors in the human thymus. This table comes from immunoSEQ multiplex PCR, and its TCRdb copy is limited to in-frame clones, with some not included. The profile shows some 720,000 clones, 85% to 90% of them singletons. These data also formed part of another study, on human thymus T cells.

The sample taken for sequencing was thymocytes. The receptors derive from a boy less than two years old with a congenital heart defect.

The chain couples TRBV19 to TRBJ2-2; D might be TRBD1 (5 bases). Germline V CDR1 and CDR2: LNHDA, SQIVND (reference sequence). Trimming stripped 3 bases from V and 2 bases from J, with 10 bases between. This CDR3 has 15 amino acids. The CDR3 DNA is TGTGCCAGTAGTATTAGGGGCCTCAACACCGGGGAGCTGTTTTTT. Its translation: CASSIRGLNTGELFF. Together with reference TRBV19 and TRBJ2-2, the CDR3 gives the full variable domain: DGGITQSPKYLFRKEGQNVTLSCEQNLNHDAMYWYRQDPGQGLRLIYYSQIVNDFQKGDIAEGYSVSREKKESFPLTVTSAQKNPTAFYLCASSIRGLNTGELFFGEGSRLTVL.

This clone was counted once. The chain carries TRBV5-1 and TRBJ2-3; possible D gene TRBD2, 6 bases. The CDR3 has 17 amino acids. The germline V gene has CDR1 SGHRS and CDR2 YFSETQ. Trimming took off 0 bases at V and 4 bases at J, with 18 bases between the two ends. CDR3 sequence: CASSLVWRRDEPDTQYF. CDR3 DNA sequence: TGCGCCAGCAGCTTGGTCTGGAGGCGGGATGAGCCAGATACGCAGTATTTT.

This clone was found once. The genes are TRBV5-6 and TRBJ2-3; maybe TRBD2 (6 bases). This CDR3 is built from 15 residues. V lost 0 bases and J 3 bases, leaving 11 bases between the germline ends. CDR1 is SGHDT and CDR2 is YYEEEE in the germline V gene. This chain's CDR3 is CASSLGSTRTDTQYF. As DNA, the CDR3 is TGTGCCAGCAGCTTGGGCTCGACTAGGACAGATACGCAGTATTTT.

This clone turned up a few times. V gene TRBV4-3 combines with J gene TRBJ2-3, with D possibly being TRBD2 (6 bases). CDR3 length: 16 amino acids. V lost 1 base to trimming and J lost 1 base, with 12 bases between them. Per germline, CDR1 LGHNA and CDR2 YSLEER. CDR3 nucleotides: TGCGCCAGCAGCCAAGGGGTCCAGCGGGGCACAGATACGCAGTATTTT. It encodes CASSQGVQRGTDTQYF.

This chain links TRBV6-1 with TRBJ1-1, with D hard to call. The CDR3 loop spans 14 amino acids. V lost 0 bases and J lost 6, with 11 bases in between. The germline gives CDR1 MNHNS, CDR2 SASEGT. The CDR3 spells CASSEAAGIPEAFF. DNA for the CDR3: TGTGCCAGCAGTGAAGCGGCCGGGATACCTGAAGCTTTCTTT.

The CDR3 DNA reads as TGTGCCAGTAGTCCATCGGGACTAGCCTCCTACGAGCAGTACTTC. This sequence encodes CASSPSGLASYEQYF. The chain recombines TRBV19 with TRBJ2-7; 9 bases line up with TRBD2. Germline V gene data show CDR1 as LNHDA and CDR2 as SQIVND (reference sequence). V lost 5 bases to trimming and J lost 0 bases; unmatched junction nucleotides: 5. The CDR3 is 15 amino acids.

V is TRBV7-6 and J is TRBJ2-1, with 7 bases aligning to TRBD2. Per the germline V gene, CDR1 is SGHVS and CDR2 is FNYEAQ. The CDR3 covers 17 residues. Unmatched junction bases numbered 14, after V lost 3 bases and J lost 6 bases. CDR3 nucleotides: TGTGCCAGCAGCTTTCAACCTCTAGCGGCATTCCCCAATGAGCAGTTCTTC. It yields the protein CASSFQPLAAFPNEQFF.

This chain links TRBV7-9 with TRBJ1-4, with 8 bases fitting TRBD1. Germline CDR1 SEHNR, CDR2 FQNEAQ (reference sequence). This CDR3 region has 15 residues. Trimming at V came to 4 bases and at J to 5 bases, leaving 6 bases not matched to a gene. CDR3 amino acids: CASSSWDRPNEKLFF. CDR3 in DNA: TGTGCCAGCAGCTCCTGGGACAGGCCGAATGAAAAACTGTTTTTT.

The chain recombines TRBV5-8 with TRBJ2-7; TRBD1 agrees at 11 bases. This CDR3 has 15 residues. V dropped 3 bases and J dropped 1; count of bases not matched to a gene: 3. Germline V gene lookup returns CDR1 SGHTS and CDR2 YDEGEE. DNA of the CDR3: TGTGCCAGCAGCTCGGACAGGGGGCCGTCCTACGAGCAGTACTTC. It specifies CASSSDRGPSYEQYF.

The J gene is TRBJ2-1, the V gene TRBV4-2; 7 bases agree with TRBD2. After removal of 3 bases from V and 3 bases from J, the junction contained 8 bases not matched to a gene. The CDR3 spans 16 residues. Germline values: CDR1 LGHNA, CDR2 YNFKEQ. The CDR3 spells CASSQMGGTDYNEQFF. Written as DNA, the CDR3 is TGTGCCAGCAGCCAGATGGGGGGGACGGACTACAATGAGCAGTTCTTC.

The V gene is TRBV15, the J gene TRBJ2-1; D gene uncertain. The CDR3 length is 15 residues. The V gene's germline CDR1 is LNHNV and CDR2 YYDKDF (reference sequence). V lost 0 bases and J 2 bases, leaving 8 bases between the germline ends. CDR3 nucleotides: TGTGCCACCAGCAGAGAGGAACTACCCTACAATGAGCAGTTCTTC. Its translation is CATSREELPYNEQFF.

This sequence joins TRBV4-3 and TRBJ1-5; D is perhaps TRBD1 (5 bases). The V gene's germline CDR1 is LGHNA and CDR2 YSLEER. The CDR3 spans 17 residues. The V end lost 0 bases, the J end lost 2 bases, and 14 bases lay between the germline ends. The CDR3 sequence is CASSQDPGTGRNQPQHF. In DNA form, the CDR3 reads TGCGCCAGCAGCCAAGATCCTGGGACTGGGCGCAATCAGCCCCAGCATTTT.

This clone has only a few counts. J is TRBJ2-1 and V is TRBV7-3; 14 nucleotides agree with TRBD2. Trimming at V came to 0 bases and at J to 10 bases, leaving 5 bases not matched to a gene. The V gene's germline CDR1 is SGHTA and CDR2 FQGTGA. The CDR3 is made up of 16 amino acids. Written as DNA, the CDR3 is TGTGCCAGCAGCTTAACGGGACTAGCGGGAGATCGGGAGCAGTTCTTC. Translating it yields CASSLTGLAGDREQFF.

This chain connects TRBV4-1 to TRBJ2-7, with 8 nucleotides matching TRBD1. Germline lookup yields CDR1 MGHRA and CDR2 YSYEKL. CDR3 length equals 14 residues. J lost 5 bases, V lost 5 bases, and 8 bases had no gene match. The CDR3 region is CASSKGTGPHEQYF. The CDR3 DNA reads as TGCGCCAGCAGCAAAGGGACAGGCCCCCACGAGCAGTACTTC.

The chain is built from TRBV28 and TRBJ1-2, with 7 bases lining up with TRBD1. From germline, CDR1 is MDHEN and CDR2 SYDVKM. The length of the CDR3 is 15 residues. V lost 4 bases, J lost 6 bases, and 11 bases stayed unmatched. As DNA, the CDR3 is TGTGCCAGCAGTTACACACAGGGGAATGGTGATGGCTACACCTTC. Encoded protein: CASSYTQGNGDGYTF.

This rearrangement joins TRBV9 to TRBJ2-3, with TRBD2 matching over 8 bases. The CDR3 has 15 residues. The V segment lost 0 bases and the J segment 5 bases; nucleotides outside the gene matches: 5. Germline V lookup: CDR1 SGDLS, CDR2 YYNGEE. CDR3 sequence reads: CASSVGPSGLDTQYF. DNA for the CDR3: TGTGCCAGCAGCGTAGGTCCTAGCGGGCTAGATACGCAGTATTTT. Combining the CDR3 with reference TRBV9 and TRBJ2-3 gives the whole variable domain DSGVTQTPKHLITATGQRVTLRCSPRSGDLSVYWYQQSLDQGLQFLIQYYNGEERAKGNILERFSAQQFPDLHSELNLSSLELGDSALYFCASSVGPSGLDTQYFGPGTRLTVL.

The rearrangement joins TRBV5-4 to TRBJ2-5, with TRBD2 matching 10 bases. This CDR3 comprises 16 residues. Germline V gene sequence: CDR1 SGHNT, CDR2 YYREEE (reference sequence). The trim removed 1 base at V and 5 bases at J, leaving 8 bases unmatched. Here the CDR3 reads CASSLSASGSGETQYF. In DNA, the CDR3 is TGTGCCAGCAGCTTGAGCGCTAGCGGGAGCGGGGAGACCCAGTACTTC. The full variable domain, in which reference TRBV5-4 and TRBJ2-5 provide the parts outside the CDR3, is ETGVTQSPTHLIKTRGQQVTLRCSSQSGHNTVSWYQQALGQGPQFIFQYYREEENGRGNFPPRFSGLQFPNYSSELNVNALELDDSALYLCASSLSASGSGETQYFGPGTRLLVL.

The chain is built from TRBV10-3 and TRBJ2-3, with 12 bases identical to TRBD2. The CDR3 runs 19 residues. Germline-derived CDR1 and CDR2 are ENHRY and SYGVKD. After removal of 4 bases from V and 2 bases from J, the junction contained 13 bases not matched to a gene. Written as DNA, the CDR3 is TGTGCCATCAGTGGCGACAGGGATGGGACTAGCGGGTTCACAGATACGCAGTATTTT. Protein: CAISGDRDGTSGFTDTQYF.

The rearrangement uses TRBV7-6 and TRBJ2-5, with 12 bases that match TRBD2. With V trimmed by 2 bases and J by 4 bases, 8 bases remained unmatched. CDR1 is SGHVS and CDR2 is FNYEAQ in the germline V gene. The CDR3 spans 17 residues. The CDR3 DNA reads TGTGCCAGCAGCTTACGACTAGCGGGAGAGTCGGGAGAGACCCAGTACTTC. Its protein is CASSLRLAGESGETQYF.

The chain carries TRBV15 and TRBJ2-5; 9 bases are shared with TRBD2. V lost 1 base to trimming and J lost 2 bases; unmatched junction nucleotides: 2. CDR3 length: 15 residues. CDR1 and CDR2 from the germline V gene are LNHNV and YYDKDF (reference sequence). The CDR3 loop reads CATSRGGGGQETQYF. The CDR3, as DNA: TGTGCCACCAGCAGAGGCGGGGGGGGGCAAGAGACCCAGTACTTC.

The rearrangement links TRBV5-5 to TRBJ1-5, with 8 bases aligning to TRBD1. Germline CDR1 and CDR2: SGHKS and YYEKEE (reference sequence). CDR3 length: 14 residues. Trimming removed 3 bases from V and 6 bases from J; junction bases left unmatched: 5. The CDR3 DNA sequence: TGTGCCAGCAGCTCAAGGGACAGGTGTCAGCCCCAGCATTTT. This translates into CASSSRDRCQPQHF.

The rearrangement uses TRBV29-1 and TRBJ2-5; D is possibly TRBD2 (5 bases). The CDR3 is made up of 13 amino acids. Germline V gene lookup returns CDR1 SQVTM and CDR2 ANQGSEA. V lost 3 bases, J lost 5 bases, and 13 bases lay in between. CDR3 sequence reads: CSVDSARRETQYF. The CDR3 DNA reads as TGCAGCGTTGATTCTGCCAGGAGGGAGACCCAGTACTTC. Looking up the rest from reference TRBV29-1 and TRBJ2-5 gives the full variable domain: SAVISQKPSRDICQRGTSLTIQCQVDSQVTMMFWYRQQPGQSLTLIATANQGSEATYESGFVIDKFPISRPNLTFSTLTVSNMSPEDSSIYLCSVDSARRETQYFGPGTRLLVL.

V gene TRBV6-1 combines with J gene TRBJ2-7; 9 nucleotides line up with TRBD1. J was trimmed by 4 bases and V by 0 bases; bases with no gene match: 7. Germline assignment: CDR1 MNHNS and CDR2 SASEGT. The length of the CDR3 is 16 residues. As DNA, the CDR3 is TGTGCCAGCAGTGAAGCGCTGGGACAGGGTTGGTACGAGCAGTACTTC. It specifies CASSEALGQGWYEQYF.

CDR3 in DNA: TGTGCCAGCAGCTTAGAATGGCGCTTCGAGACTTTGAACACTGAAGCTTTCTTT. This codes for CASSLEWRFETLNTEAFF. The chain links TRBV7-9 to TRBJ1-1, with unresolved D. Germline CDR1 reads SEHNR; CDR2 reads FQNEAQ (reference sequence). The V and J ends lost 1 base and 0 bases respectively, with 18 bases between them. This CDR3 spans 18 amino acids.

This chain joins TRBV5-4 and TRBJ2-3; TRBD1 matches 9 bases. The CDR3 covers 15 residues. Trimming removed 2 bases from V and 4 bases from J; junction bases left unmatched: 5. Germline assignment: CDR1 SGHNT and CDR2 YYREEE (reference sequence). CDR3 sequence: CASSFWDRAPDTQYF. In nucleotides, the CDR3 is TGTGCCAGCAGCTTCTGGGACAGGGCCCCAGATACGCAGTATTTT.

The genes are TRBV7-6 and TRBJ2-7, with D unclear. Trimming left V 1 base short and J 1 base short, with 11 bases between. The CDR3 is 15 residues long. Germline assignment: CDR1 SGHVS and CDR2 FNYEAQ. The CDR3 nucleotides read TGTGCCAGCAGCTTAGGCCCCGCCAGGTCCTACGAGCAGTACTTC. Protein product: CASSLGPARSYEQYF.

The chain employs TRBV5-6 and TRBJ2-7, with D possibly TRBD1 on 5 matching bases. The CDR3 consists of 15 residues. V shed 1 base and J shed 2 bases, with 13 bases lying between them. Germline lookup yields CDR1 SGHDT and CDR2 YYEEEE. CDR3 DNA: TGTGCCAGCAGCTTGTTGACACAGGACCCCTACGAGCAGTACTTC. It translates to CASSLLTQDPYEQYF.

The chain combines TRBV15 with TRBJ2-3; 8 bases map to TRBD1. The CDR3 has 16 amino acids. In germline, CDR1 is LNHNV, CDR2 YYDKDF (reference sequence). Germline trimming cut 2 bases from V and 1 base from J; bases unmatched to any gene: 5. The CDR3 region is CATSRQGALRTDTQYF. For the CDR3, the DNA is TGTGCCACCAGCAGACAGGGGGCCCTACGCACAGATACGCAGTATTTT.

The J gene is TRBJ2-5, the V gene TRBV27, with 10 bases matching TRBD1. The CDR3 has 15 amino acids. Germline V gene sequence: CDR1 MNHEY, CDR2 SMNVEV (reference sequence). Trimming at V came to 2 bases and at J to 0 bases, leaving 0 bases not matched to a gene. CDR3 sequence (DNA): TGTGCCAGCAGTTTAGGGACAGGGGACCAAGAGACCCAGTACTTC. This translates into CASSLGTGDQETQYF.

V is TRBV19 and J is TRBJ2-6, with a possible D match to TRBD2 (6 bases). The ends were cut back, 5 bases at V and 5 bases at J, with 16 bases in the middle. Germline V gene data show CDR1 as LNHDA and CDR2 as SQIVND (reference sequence). The CDR3 covers 16 residues. The CDR3 nucleotides are TGTGCCAGTAGTTTCAAGGACTGGGACTGGGCCAACGTCCTGACTTTC. This translates into CASSFKDWDWANVLTF.

The J gene is TRBJ1-5, the V gene TRBV30; 7 nucleotides match TRBD1. The germline V gene has CDR1 GTSNPN and CDR2 SVGIG (reference sequence). This CDR3 spans 12 amino acids. J gave up 6 bases and V 2 bases, and 1 base lay outside the gene matches. CDR3 in amino acids: CAWSPGGQPQHF. The CDR3 DNA follows: TGTGCCTGGAGTCCAGGGGGTCAGCCCCAGCATTTT. Using reference TRBV30 and TRBJ1-5 for the parts outside the CDR3, the full variable domain is SQTIHQWPATLVQPVGSPLSLECTVEGTSNPNLYWYRQAAGRGLQLLFYSVGIGQISSEVPQNLSASRPQDRQFILSSKKLLLSDSGFYLCAWSPGGQPQHFGDGTRLSIL.

This chain connects TRBV27 to TRBJ2-7; 9 nucleotides match TRBD2. CDR3 length: 16 residues. J was trimmed by 0 bases and V by 5 bases; bases with no gene match: 8. Germline V gene sequence: CDR1 MNHEY, CDR2 SMNVEV (reference sequence). DNA for the CDR3: TGTGCCAGCAGTCCTAACGAGACTAGCGGCTCCTACGAGCAGTACTTC. It specifies CASSPNETSGSYEQYF.